This TCR beta chain was observed in a study of T cell responses to AZD1222 COVID-19 vaccine. Regarding the study as a whole: Just a handful of people given AZD1222 tested seropositive at baseline. The CD4 TCRs associated with vaccination extended across spike and predominated at 160-218 and 743-854.

Profiled with immunoSEQ multiplex PCR; TCRdb holds only in-frame clones, not every one. The sample gives some 83,000 clones, roughly 86% of which show up once; about 9.5% is in the top ten. Comment on this clone: Its antigen remains unknown.

In germline, CDR1 is MDHEN, CDR2 SYDVKM. V was trimmed by 6 bases and J by 11 bases, leaving 16 bases between them. This CDR3 has 13 amino acids. The sample here was peripheral blood, taken on day 0 of AZD1222 vaccination. This sequence originates from an adult in good health. The J gene is TRBJ1-4, the V gene TRBV28; unclear D gene. CDR3 loop: CASRPPSWEKLFF. The CDR3 coding sequence is TGTGCCAGCAGACCCCCGAGCTGGGAGAAACTGTTTTTT.